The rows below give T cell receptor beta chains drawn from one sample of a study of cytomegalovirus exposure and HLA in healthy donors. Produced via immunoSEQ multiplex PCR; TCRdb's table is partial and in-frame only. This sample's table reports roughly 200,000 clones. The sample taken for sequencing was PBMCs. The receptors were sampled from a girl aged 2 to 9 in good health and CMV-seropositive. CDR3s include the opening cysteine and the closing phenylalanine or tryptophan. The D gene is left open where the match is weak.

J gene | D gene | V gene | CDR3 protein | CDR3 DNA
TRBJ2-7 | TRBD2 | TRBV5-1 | CASSLGWREDDEQYF | TGCGCCAGCAGCTTGGGATGGCGGGAGGACGACGAGCAGTACTTC
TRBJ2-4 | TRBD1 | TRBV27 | CASSWTGALAKNIQYF | TGTGCCAGCAGCTGGACAGGAGCATTAGCCAAAAACATTCAGTACTTC
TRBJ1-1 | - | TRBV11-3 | CASSPETGTEAFF | TGTGCCAGCAGCCCGGAGACGGGCACTGAAGCTTTCTTT
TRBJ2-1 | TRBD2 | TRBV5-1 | CASSRTSSNEQFF | TGCGCCAGCAGTCGGACTAGCTCCAATGAGCAGTTCTTC
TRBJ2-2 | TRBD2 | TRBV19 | CASSSVAGNTGELFF | TGTGCCAGTAGTAGTGTAGCGGGGAACACCGGGGAGCTGTTTTTT
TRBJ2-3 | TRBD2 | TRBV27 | CASSSGLGRTDTQYF | TGTGCCAGCAGTTCGGGACTAGGCCGCACAGATACGCAGTATTTT
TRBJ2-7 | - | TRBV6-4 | CASGDTHHPYEQYF | TGTGCCAGCGGGGACACCCATCACCCCTACGAGCAGTACTTC
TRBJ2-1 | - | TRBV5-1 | CASSKDRDYNEQFF | TGCGCCAGCAGCAAAGACAGAGACTACAATGAGCAGTTCTTC
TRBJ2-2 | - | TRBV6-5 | CASSYGWAGNTGELFF | TGTGCCAGCAGTTATGGCTGGGCGGGGAACACCGGGGAGCTGTTTTTT
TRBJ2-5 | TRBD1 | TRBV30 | CAWSFSGGQETQYF | TGTGCCTGGAGCTTTTCAGGGGGCCAAGAGACCCAGTACTTC
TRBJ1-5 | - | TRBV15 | CATSRGGGGKNNQPQHF | TGTGCCACCAGCAGAGGAGGGGGAGGGAAGAACAATCAGCCCCAGCATTTT
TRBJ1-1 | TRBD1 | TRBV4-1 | CASSPPGQGAGEAFF | TGCGCCAGCAGCCCCCCGGGACAGGGGGCAGGTGAAGCTTTCTTT
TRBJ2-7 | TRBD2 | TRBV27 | CASSLLTSGSSSYEQYF | TGTGCCAGCAGTTTACTCACTAGCGGCTCCAGCTCCTACGAGCAGTACTTC
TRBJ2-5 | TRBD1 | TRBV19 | CASSHPTGIQETQYF | TGTGCCAGTAGCCACCCGACAGGGATCCAAGAGACCCAGTACTTC
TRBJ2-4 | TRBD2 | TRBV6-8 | CANPPGLAGLAKNIQYF | TGTGCCAACCCCCCGGGACTAGCGGGCCTAGCCAAAAACATTCAGTACTTC
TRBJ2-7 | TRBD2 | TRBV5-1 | CASTGLAGGSDEQYF | TGCGCCAGCACCGGACTAGCGGGAGGATCGGACGAGCAGTACTTC
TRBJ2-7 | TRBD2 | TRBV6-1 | CASSEGAGVYEQYF | TGTGCCAGCAGTGAAGGCGCGGGAGTTTACGAGCAGTACTTC
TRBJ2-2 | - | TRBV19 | CASSMRRAGELFF | TGTGCCAGTAGTATGCGGAGGGCCGGGGAGCTGTTTTTT
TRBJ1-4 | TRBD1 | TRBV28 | CASSLSGQGGEKLFF | TGTGCCAGCAGTTTATCGGGACAGGGAGGTGAAAAACTGTTTTTT
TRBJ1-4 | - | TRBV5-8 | CASSLGAAEKLFF | TGTGCCAGCAGCTTGGGCGCTGCTGAAAAACTGTTTTTT
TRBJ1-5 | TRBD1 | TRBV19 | CASSPSTGGWQPQHF | TGTGCCAGTAGTCCTTCCACAGGGGGTTGGCAGCCCCAGCATTTT
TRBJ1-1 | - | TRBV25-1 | CASSEGGQTEAFF | TGTGCCAGCAGTGAAGGAGGGCAAACTGAAGCTTTCTTT
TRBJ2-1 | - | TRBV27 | CASSLPSPRLEQFF | TGTGCCAGCAGTTTACCCTCTCCTAGGTTGGAGCAGTTCTTC
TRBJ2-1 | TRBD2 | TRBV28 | CASSQAGRAYNEQFF | TGTGCCAGCAGTCAAGCGGGAAGGGCCTACAATGAGCAGTTCTTC